The clone carrying this T cell receptor beta chain occurred once. As yet, its antigen is unknown. This sample was taken from a study of cytomegalovirus exposure and HLA in healthy donors. Germline V gives CDR1 MNHEY, CDR2 SVGAGI. Trimming removed 0 bases from V and 4 bases from J, with 12 bases in between. The CDR3 spans 15 residues. The PCR made use of 60 Vbeta and 13 Jbeta primers. TCRdb's copy holds only in-frame clones and misses some; the assay was immunoSEQ multiplex PCR. The profile shows roughly 100,000 clones, 75% to 80% of them singletons. Regarding the study as a whole: A few CMV-associated chains were confirmed in vitro to be specific for CMV antigens.

Sequenced sample: PBMCs. This sequence originates from a man in his sixties in good health and CMV-seropositive. This rearrangement joins TRBV6-5 to TRBJ1-2; D unresolved. As DNA, the CDR3 is TGTGCCAGCAGTTACTCCGTGGCGGCAAGCTATGGCTACACCTTC. Its protein product is CASSYSVAASYGYTF.